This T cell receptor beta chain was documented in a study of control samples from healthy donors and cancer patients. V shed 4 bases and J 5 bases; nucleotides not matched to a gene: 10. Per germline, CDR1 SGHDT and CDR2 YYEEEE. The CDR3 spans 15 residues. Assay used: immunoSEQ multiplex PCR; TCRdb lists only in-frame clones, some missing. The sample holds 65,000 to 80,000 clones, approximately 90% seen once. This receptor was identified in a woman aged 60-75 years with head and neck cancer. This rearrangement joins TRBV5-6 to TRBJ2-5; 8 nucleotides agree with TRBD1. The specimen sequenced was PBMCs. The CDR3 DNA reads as TGTGCCAGCAGCCGAACGGACAGGGTATCGGAGACCCAGTACTTC. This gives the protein CASSRTDRVSETQYF.